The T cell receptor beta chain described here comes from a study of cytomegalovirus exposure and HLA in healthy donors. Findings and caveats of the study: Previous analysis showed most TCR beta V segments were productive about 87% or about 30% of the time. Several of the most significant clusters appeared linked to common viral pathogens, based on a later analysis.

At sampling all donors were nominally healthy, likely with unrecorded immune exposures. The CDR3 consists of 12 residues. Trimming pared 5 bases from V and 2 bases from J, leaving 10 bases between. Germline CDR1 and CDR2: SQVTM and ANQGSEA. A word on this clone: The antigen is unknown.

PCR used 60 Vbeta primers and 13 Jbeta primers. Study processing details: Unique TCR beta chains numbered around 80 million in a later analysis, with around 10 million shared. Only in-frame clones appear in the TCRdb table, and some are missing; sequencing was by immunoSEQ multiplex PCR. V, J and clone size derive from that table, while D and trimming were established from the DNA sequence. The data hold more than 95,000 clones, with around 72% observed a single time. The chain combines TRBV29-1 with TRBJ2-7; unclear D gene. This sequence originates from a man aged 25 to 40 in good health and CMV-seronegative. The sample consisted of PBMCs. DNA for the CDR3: TGCAGCGTTCAAAGGAGCGCCTACGAGCAGTACTTC. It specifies CSVQRSAYEQYF.